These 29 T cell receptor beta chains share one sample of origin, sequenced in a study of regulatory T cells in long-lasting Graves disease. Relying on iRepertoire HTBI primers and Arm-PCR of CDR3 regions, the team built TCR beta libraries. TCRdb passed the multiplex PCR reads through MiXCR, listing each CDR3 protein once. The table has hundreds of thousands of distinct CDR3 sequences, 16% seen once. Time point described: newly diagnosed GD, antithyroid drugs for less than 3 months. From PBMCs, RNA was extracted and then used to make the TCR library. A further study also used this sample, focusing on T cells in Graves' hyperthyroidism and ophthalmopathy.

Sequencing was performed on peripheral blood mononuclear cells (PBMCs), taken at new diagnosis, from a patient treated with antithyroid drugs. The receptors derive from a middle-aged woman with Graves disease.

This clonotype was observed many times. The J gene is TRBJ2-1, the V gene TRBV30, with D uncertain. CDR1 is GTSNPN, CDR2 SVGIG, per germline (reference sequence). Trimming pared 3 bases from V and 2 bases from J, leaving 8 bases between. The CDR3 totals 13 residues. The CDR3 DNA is TGTGCCTGGAGCAGCCACACCTACAATGAGCAGTTCTTC. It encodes CAWSSHTYNEQFF.

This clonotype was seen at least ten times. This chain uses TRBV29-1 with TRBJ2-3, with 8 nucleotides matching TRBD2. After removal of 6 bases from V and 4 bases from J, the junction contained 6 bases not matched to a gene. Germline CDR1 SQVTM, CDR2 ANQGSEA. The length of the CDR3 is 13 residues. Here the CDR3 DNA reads TGCAGCGTGGAGGGACTAGTTCCAGATACGCAGTATTTT. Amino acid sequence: CSVEGLVPDTQYF.

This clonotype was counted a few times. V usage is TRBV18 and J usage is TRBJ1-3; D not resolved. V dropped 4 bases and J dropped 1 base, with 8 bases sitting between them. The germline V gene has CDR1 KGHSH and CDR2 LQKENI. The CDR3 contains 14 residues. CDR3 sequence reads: CASSRSPSGNTIYF. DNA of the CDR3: TGTGCCAGCTCACGAAGCCCGTCTGGAAACACCATATATTTT.

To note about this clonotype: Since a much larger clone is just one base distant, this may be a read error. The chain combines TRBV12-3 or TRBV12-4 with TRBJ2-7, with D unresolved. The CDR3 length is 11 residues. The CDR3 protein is CASSVAYKQYF. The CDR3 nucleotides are TGTGCCAGCAGTGTTGCCTACAAGCAGTACTTC.

The CDR3 region is CASSLADRYGYTF. The CDR3 DNA follows: TGTGCCAGCAGTTTGGCAGACCGCTATGGCTACACCTTC. This chain connects TRBV12-3 or TRBV12-4 to TRBJ1-2; D is unclear. With 3 bases removed from V and 4 bases from J, the gap between germline ends came to 9 bases. There are 13 residues in the CDR3.

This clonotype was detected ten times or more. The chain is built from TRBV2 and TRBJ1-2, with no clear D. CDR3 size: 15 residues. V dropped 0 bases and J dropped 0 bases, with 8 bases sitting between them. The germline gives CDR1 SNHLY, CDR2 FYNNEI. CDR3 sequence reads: CASSEARTANYGYTF. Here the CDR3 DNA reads TGTGCCAGCAGTGAAGCGAGGACCGCTAACTATGGCTACACCTTC.

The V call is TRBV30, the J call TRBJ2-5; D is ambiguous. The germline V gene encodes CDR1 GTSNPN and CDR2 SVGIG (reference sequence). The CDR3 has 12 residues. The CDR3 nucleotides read TGTGCGCTTAGTGGGGTAGAAGAGACCCAGTACTTC. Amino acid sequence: CALSGVEETQYF.

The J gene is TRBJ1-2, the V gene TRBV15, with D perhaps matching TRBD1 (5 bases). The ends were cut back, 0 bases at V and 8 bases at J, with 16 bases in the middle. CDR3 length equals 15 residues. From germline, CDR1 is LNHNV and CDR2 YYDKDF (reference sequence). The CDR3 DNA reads TGTGCCACCAGCAGAGATCCTGGGCAGGGATGGGGCTACACCTTC. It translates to CATSRDPGQGWGYTF.

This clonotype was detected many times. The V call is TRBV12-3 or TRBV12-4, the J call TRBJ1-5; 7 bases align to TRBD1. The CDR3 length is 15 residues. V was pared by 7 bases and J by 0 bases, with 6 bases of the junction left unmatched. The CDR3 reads CASTPGDSSNQPQHF. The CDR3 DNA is TGTGCCAGCACTCCCGGGGACAGTAGCAATCAGCCCCAGCATTTT.

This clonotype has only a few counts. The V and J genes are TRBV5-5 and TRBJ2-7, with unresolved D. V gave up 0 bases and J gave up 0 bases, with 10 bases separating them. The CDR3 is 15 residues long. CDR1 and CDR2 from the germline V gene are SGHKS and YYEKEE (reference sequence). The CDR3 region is CASSLGVTVSYEQYF. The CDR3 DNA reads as TGTGCCAGCAGCTTGGGGGTCACAGTCTCCTACGAGCAGTACTTC.

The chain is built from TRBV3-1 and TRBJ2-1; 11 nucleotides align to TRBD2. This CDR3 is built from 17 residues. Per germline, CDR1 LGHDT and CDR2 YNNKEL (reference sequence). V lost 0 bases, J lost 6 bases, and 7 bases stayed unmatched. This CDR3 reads CASSQERLLAGANEQFF. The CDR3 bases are TGTGCCAGCAGCCAAGAAAGACTACTAGCGGGGGCCAATGAGCAGTTCTTC.

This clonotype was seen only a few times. The CDR3, as DNA: TGTGCCAGCAGTTGGGATGGAAACACCATATATTTT. It encodes CASSWDGNTIYF. This chain connects TRBV12-3 or TRBV12-4 to TRBJ1-3; D is uncertain. With 4 bases removed from V and 3 bases from J, the gap between germline ends came to 4 bases. The length of the CDR3 is 12 residues.

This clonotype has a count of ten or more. CDR3 nucleotide sequence: TGTGCCAGCAGCTTAGTGGAGGGTCAAAGGGCCTACGAGCAGTACTTC. Translation gives CASSLVEGQRAYEQYF. The chain is built from TRBV11-2 and TRBJ2-7, with a possible D match to TRBD2 (6 bases). This CDR3 has 16 residues. In germline, CDR1 is SGHAT, CDR2 FQNNGV. V was trimmed by 1 base and J by 2 bases, leaving 15 bases between them.

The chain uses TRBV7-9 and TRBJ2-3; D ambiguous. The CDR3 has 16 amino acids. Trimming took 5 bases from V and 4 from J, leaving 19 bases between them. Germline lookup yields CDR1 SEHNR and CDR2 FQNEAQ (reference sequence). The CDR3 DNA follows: TGTGCCAGCAGCCGTCTAAGTGGAAATAGCCCAGATACGCAGTATTTT. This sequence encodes CASSRLSGNSPDTQYF. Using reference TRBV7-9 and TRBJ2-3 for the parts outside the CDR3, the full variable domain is DTGVSQNPRHKITKRGQNVTFRCDPISEHNRLYWYRQTLGQGPEFLTYFQNEAQLEKSRLLSDRFSAERPKGSFSTLEIQRTEQGDSAMYLCASSRLSGNSPDTQYFGPGTRLTVL.

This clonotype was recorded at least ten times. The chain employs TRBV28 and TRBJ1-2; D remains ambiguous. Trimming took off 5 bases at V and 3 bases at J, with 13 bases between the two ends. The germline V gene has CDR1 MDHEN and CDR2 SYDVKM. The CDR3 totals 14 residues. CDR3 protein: CASSRSRIDYGYTF. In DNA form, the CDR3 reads TGTGCCAGCAGTAGATCCCGTATTGACTATGGCTACACCTTC.

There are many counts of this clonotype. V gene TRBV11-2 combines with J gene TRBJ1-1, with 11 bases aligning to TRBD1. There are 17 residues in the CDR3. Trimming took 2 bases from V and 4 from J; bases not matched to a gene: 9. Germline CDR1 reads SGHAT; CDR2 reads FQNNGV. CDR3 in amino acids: CASSLPPGTGGRTEAFF. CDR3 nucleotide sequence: TGTGCCAGCAGCTTACCACCCGGGACAGGGGGACGCACTGAAGCTTTCTTT.

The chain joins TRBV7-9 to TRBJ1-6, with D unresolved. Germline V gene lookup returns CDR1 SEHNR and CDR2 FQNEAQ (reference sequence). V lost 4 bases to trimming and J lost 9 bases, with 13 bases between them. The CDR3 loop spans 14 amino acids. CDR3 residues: CASSSDGWSSPLHF. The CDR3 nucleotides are TGTGCCAGCAGCTCGGACGGTTGGTCTTCACCCCTCCACTTT. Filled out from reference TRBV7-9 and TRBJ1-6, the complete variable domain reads DTGVSQNPRHKITKRGQNVTFRCDPISEHNRLYWYRQTLGQGPEFLTYFQNEAQLEKSRLLSDRFSAERPKGSFSTLEIQRTEQGDSAMYLCASSSDGWSSPLHFGNGTRLTVT.

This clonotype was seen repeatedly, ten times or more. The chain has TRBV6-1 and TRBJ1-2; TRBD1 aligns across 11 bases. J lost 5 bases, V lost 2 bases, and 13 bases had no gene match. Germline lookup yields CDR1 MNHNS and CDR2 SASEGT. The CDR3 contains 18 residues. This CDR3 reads CASSESWTGGAINYGYTF. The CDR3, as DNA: TGTGCCAGCAGTGAATCCTGGACAGGGGGCGCGATAAATTATGGCTACACCTTC.

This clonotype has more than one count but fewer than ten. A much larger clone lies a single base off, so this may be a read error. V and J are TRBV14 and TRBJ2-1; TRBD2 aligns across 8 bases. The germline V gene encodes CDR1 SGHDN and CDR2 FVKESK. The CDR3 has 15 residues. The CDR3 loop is CASSQSGGSYSEQFF. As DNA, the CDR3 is TGTGCCAGCAGCCAGAGCGGGGGTTCCTACAGTGAGCAGTTCTTC.

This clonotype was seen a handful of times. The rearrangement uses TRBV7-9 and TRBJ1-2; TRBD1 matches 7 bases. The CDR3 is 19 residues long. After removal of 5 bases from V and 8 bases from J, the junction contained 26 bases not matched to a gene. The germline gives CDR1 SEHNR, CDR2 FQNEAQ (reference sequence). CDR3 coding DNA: TGTGCCAGCAGCCGTTACACCTCCGGGACAGAGGGTCCCCTGGGAGGCTACACCTTC. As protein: CASSRYTSGTEGPLGGYTF.

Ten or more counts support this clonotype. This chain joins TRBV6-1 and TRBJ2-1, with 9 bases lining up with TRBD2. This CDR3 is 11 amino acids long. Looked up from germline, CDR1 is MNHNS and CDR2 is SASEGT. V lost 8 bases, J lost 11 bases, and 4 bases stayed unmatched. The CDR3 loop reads CASLSGGQQFF. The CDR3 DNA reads TGTGCCAGCCTAAGCGGGGGGCAGCAGTTCTTC.

This CDR3 reads CASSSSSPNEELFF. In DNA form, the CDR3 reads TGCGCCAGCAGCTCCTCCAGCCCTAATGAGGAACTGTTTTTT. The rearrangement uses TRBV5-1 and TRBJ1-4; unclear D gene. Per the germline V gene, CDR1 is SGHRS and CDR2 is YFSETQ. This CDR3 region has 14 residues. The V end lost 3 bases, the J end lost 12 bases, and 18 bases lay between the germline ends. Drawing the rest from reference TRBV5-1 and TRBJ1-4, the complete variable domain is KAGVTQTPRYLIKTRGQQVTLSCSPISGHRSVSWYQQTPGQGLQFLFEYFSETQRNKGNFPGRFSGRQFSNSRSEMNVSTLELGDSALYLCASSSSSPNEELFFGSGTQLSVL.

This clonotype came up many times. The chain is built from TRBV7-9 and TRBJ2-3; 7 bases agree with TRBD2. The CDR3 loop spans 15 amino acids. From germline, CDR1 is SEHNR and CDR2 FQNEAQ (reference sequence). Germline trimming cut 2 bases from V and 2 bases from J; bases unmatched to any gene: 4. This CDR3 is CASSLRGGTTDTQYF. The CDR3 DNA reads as TGTGCCAGCAGCTTACGCGGGGGAACCACAGATACGCAGTATTTT.

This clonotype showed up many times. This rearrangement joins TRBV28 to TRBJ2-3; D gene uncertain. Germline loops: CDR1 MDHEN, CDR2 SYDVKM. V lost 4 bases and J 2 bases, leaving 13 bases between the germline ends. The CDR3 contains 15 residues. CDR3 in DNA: TGTGCCAGCAGTTCCGTTCTCCCGACCACAGATACGCAGTATTTT. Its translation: CASSSVLPTTDTQYF. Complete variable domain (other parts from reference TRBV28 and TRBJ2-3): DVKVTQSSRYLVKRTGEKVFLECVQDMDHENMFWYRQDPGLGLRLIYFSYDVKMKEKGDIPEGYSVSREKKERFSLILESASTNQTSMYLCASSSVLPTTDTQYFGPGTRLTVL.

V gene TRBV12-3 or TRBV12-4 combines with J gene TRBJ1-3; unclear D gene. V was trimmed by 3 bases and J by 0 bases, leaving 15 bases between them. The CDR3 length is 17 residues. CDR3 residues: CASSFLSSGSSGNTIYF. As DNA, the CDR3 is TGTGCCAGCAGTTTCCTCTCGTCTGGGAGCTCTGGAAACACCATATATTTT.

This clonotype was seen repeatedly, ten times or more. CDR3 coding DNA: TGTGCCAGCAGTTTAGGTGGGGCAGCCTCTGGTACGCAGTATTTT. This codes for CASSLGGAASGTQYF. The gene calls are TRBV12-3 or TRBV12-4 and TRBJ2-3; the D gene is possibly TRBD1 (5 bases). The CDR3 spans 15 residues. V dropped 1 base and J dropped 8 bases, with 16 bases sitting between them.

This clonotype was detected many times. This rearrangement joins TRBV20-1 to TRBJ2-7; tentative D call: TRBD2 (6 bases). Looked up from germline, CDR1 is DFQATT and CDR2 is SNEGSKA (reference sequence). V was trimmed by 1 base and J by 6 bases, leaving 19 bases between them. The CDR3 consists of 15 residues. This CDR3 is CSARGRRGSMSEQYF. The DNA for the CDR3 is TGCAGTGCTAGAGGAAGGAGGGGCAGTATGAGCGAGCAGTACTTC.

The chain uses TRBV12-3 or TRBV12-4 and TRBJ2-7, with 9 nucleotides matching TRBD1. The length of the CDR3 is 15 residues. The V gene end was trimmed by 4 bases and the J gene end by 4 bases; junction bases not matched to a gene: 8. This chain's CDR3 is CASSYGTGYRYEQYF. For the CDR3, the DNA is TGTGCCAGCAGTTACGGGACAGGGTATAGATACGAGCAGTACTTC.

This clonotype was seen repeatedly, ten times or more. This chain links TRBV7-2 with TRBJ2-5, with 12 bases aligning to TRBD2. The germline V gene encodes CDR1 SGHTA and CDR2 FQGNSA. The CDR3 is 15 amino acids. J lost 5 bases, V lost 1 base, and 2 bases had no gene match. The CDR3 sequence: CASSLGGLAGETQYF. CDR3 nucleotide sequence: TGTGCCAGCAGCTTAGGAGGACTAGCGGGGGAGACCCAGTACTTC.